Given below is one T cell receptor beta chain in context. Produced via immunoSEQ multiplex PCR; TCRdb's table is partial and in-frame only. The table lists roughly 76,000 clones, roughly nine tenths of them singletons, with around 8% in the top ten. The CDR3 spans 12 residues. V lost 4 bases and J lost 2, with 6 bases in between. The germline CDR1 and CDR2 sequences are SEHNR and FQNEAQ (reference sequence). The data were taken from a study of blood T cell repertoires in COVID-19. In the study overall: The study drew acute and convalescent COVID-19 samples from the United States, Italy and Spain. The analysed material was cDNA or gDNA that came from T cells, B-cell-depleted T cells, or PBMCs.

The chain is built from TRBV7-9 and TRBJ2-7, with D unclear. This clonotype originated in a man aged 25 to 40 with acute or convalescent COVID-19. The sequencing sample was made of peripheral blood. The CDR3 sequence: CASSSLTYEQYF. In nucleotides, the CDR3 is TGTGCCAGCAGCTCACTGACCTACGAGCAGTACTTC.